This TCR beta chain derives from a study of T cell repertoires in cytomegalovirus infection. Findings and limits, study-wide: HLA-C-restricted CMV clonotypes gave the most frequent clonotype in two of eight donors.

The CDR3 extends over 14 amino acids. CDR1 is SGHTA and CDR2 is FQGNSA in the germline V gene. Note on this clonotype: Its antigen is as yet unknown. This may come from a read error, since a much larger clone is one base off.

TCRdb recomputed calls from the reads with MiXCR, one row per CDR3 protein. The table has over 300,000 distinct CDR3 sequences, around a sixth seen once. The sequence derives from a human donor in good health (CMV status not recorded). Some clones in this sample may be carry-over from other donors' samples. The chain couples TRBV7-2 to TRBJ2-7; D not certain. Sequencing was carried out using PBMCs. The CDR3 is CASSQNPLSCEQYF. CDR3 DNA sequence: TGTGCCAGCAGCCAAAACCCCCTTTCCTGCGAGCAGTACTTC.